One sample yielded the 10 T cell receptor beta chains listed below, sequenced in a study of identical twins. Each CDR3 protein is one row after TCRdb ran MiXCR on the 5' RACE reads. The table lists around 300,000 distinct CDR3 sequences, roughly 8.6% of them singletons. The same sample was also used in a study of yellow fever vaccine responses in identical twins.

Input material: memory (CD45RO+) T cells sorted from blood. Every receptor here comes from a woman under 30 in good health.

This clonotype was detected a few times. The chain has TRBV7-2 and TRBJ2-1; 10 positions agree with TRBD2. Germline V gene sequence: CDR1 SGHTA, CDR2 FQGNSA. The CDR3 loop spans 15 amino acids. Germline trimming cut 5 bases from V and 5 bases from J; bases unmatched to any gene: 6. The CDR3 DNA reads as TGTGCCAGCAGCCCTCAAGGACTAGCGGACAATGAGCAGTTCTTC. This gives the protein CASSPQGLADNEQFF.

There are many counts of this clonotype. The chain uses TRBV12-3 or TRBV12-4 and TRBJ1-2; 8 bases agree with TRBD1. The CDR3 length is 13 residues. V lost 8 bases and J lost 4; bases outside the gene matches: 6. The chain's CDR3 is CASLRQGSYGYTF. The CDR3 region has the DNA TGTGCCAGCTTGCGACAGGGGAGCTATGGCTACACCTTC.

This clonotype was detected a few times. One base away lies a much larger clone, so this may be a sequencing read error. The rearrangement links TRBV5-1 to TRBJ1-1; 7 nucleotides agree with TRBD1. The CDR3 consists of 15 residues. Per the germline V gene, CDR1 is SGHRS and CDR2 is YFSETQ. CDR3 sequence (DNA): TGCGCCAGCAGCTTGGGGGACAGTAGGGAGGCTGAAGTTTTCTTT. The encoded protein is CASSLGDSREAEVFF. Supplemented by reference TRBV5-1 and TRBJ1-1, the full variable domain reads KAGVTQTPRYLIKTRGQQVTLSCSPISGHRSVSWYQQTPGQGLQFLFEYFSETQRNKGNFPGRFSGRQFSNSRSEMNVSTLELGDSALYLCASSLGDSREAEVFFGQGTRLTVV.

V and J are TRBV18 and TRBJ2-7; the D is unclear. CDR3 length: 14 residues. V lost 3 bases and J lost 2, with 11 bases in between. Germline assignment: CDR1 KGHSH and CDR2 LQKENI. CDR3 DNA sequence: TGTGCCAGCTCACCTTCCGACGGGCCCTACGAGCAGTACTTC. Protein: CASSPSDGPYEQYF.

This clonotype came up a few times. The rearrangement joins TRBV20-1 to TRBJ2-7, with TRBD2 identical over 13 bases. CDR3 length equals 17 residues. Germline CDR1 reads DFQATT; CDR2 reads SNEGSKA (reference sequence). CDR3: CCATSGLAGTVLYEQYF. The DNA of the CDR3 is TGCTGCGCTACCTCGGGACTAGCGGGGACGGTACTCTACGAGCAGTACTTC.

This clonotype occurred many times. V usage is TRBV24-1 and J usage is TRBJ1-2; 10 nucleotides match TRBD1. The V gene's germline CDR1 is KGHDR and CDR2 SFDVKD. J gave up 2 bases and V 6 bases, and 8 bases lay outside the gene matches. The CDR3 spans 16 residues. The CDR3 loop is CATSSPGDRGNYGYTF. For the CDR3, the DNA is TGTGCCACCAGTTCCCCGGGGGACAGGGGAAACTATGGCTACACCTTC.

This clonotype was counted a few times. This chain links TRBV3-1 with TRBJ2-3, with D perhaps TRBD1 (5 bases). V was shortened by 0 bases and J by 1 base, with 11 bases between the two germline ends. CDR1 is LGHDT and CDR2 is YNNKEL in the germline V gene (reference sequence). This CDR3 comprises 16 residues. The CDR3 DNA sequence: TGTGCCAGCAGCCAAGATAGGGGCGTGGGCACAGATACGCAGTATTTT. This encodes CASSQDRGVGTDTQYF.

Only a few counts were recorded for this clonotype. The chain has TRBV5-1 and TRBJ1-1; a possible D gene is TRBD1 (5 bases). CDR1 is SGHRS, CDR2 YFSETQ, per germline. The germline V and J ends were trimmed by 3 bases and 0 bases, with 15 bases remaining between them. The CDR3 consists of 16 residues. Written as DNA, the CDR3 is TGCGCCAGCAGCTCCTTAACCGGGGGACTGAACACTGAAGCTTTCTTT. It is translated as CASSSLTGGLNTEAFF. Together with reference TRBV5-1 and TRBJ1-1, the CDR3 gives the full variable domain: KAGVTQTPRYLIKTRGQQVTLSCSPISGHRSVSWYQQTPGQGLQFLFEYFSETQRNKGNFPGRFSGRQFSNSRSEMNVSTLELGDSALYLCASSSLTGGLNTEAFFGQGTRLTVV.

In its sample, this clonotype was seen many times. The gene calls are TRBV11-2 and TRBJ2-3, with 8 bases identical to TRBD1. Looked up from germline, CDR1 is SGHAT and CDR2 is FQNNGV. This CDR3 has 15 residues. Trimming removed 5 bases from V and 2 bases from J; junction bases left unmatched: 6. CDR3 region: CASSPTGVFTDTQYF. In nucleotides, the CDR3 is TGTGCCAGCAGCCCGACAGGGGTCTTCACAGATACGCAGTATTTT.

This clonotype was counted at least ten times. The chain combines TRBV12-3 or TRBV12-4 with TRBJ2-2; D not resolved. This CDR3 is built from 11 residues. The V end was cut by 8 bases, the J end by 4 bases, with 5 bases between. The CDR3: CASLGTGELFF. The CDR3 DNA reads TGTGCCAGCCTCGGCACCGGGGAGCTGTTTTTT.